Below, 2 T cell receptor beta chains from the same sample are listed, as sequenced in a study of CD8+ T cells in alopecia areata. Treatment noted: oral pan-JAK inhibitor, 5-10 mg twice daily. cDNA reverse transcribed from extracted RNA served as the sequencing template. Sequencing was performed with immunoSEQ multiplex PCR; in TCRdb, only in-frame clones are kept and a portion is missing. Found here are 100,000 to 150,000 clones, under 65% of them singletons; the top ten hold around 6%. Sequences were derived from CD4+ T cells sorted from blood, sampled at week 4, from a patient treated with tofacitinib. The source of these receptors is a human donor with alopecia areata.

The chain is built from TRBV4-1 and TRBJ1-3, with D unclear. This CDR3 contains 15 residues. CDR1 and CDR2 (germline): MGHRA, YSYEKL. Trimming shortened V by 1 base and J by 4 bases, and 11 bases separated the two germline ends. Here the CDR3 DNA reads TGCGCCAGCAGCCAAGTCCGGACGGGCGGAAACACCATATATTTT. Translating gives CASSQVRTGGNTIYF.

The chain links TRBV27 to TRBJ2-1, with 9 bases identical to TRBD2. CDR1 is MNHEY and CDR2 is SMNVEV in the germline V gene (reference sequence). CDR3 length equals 15 residues. Germline trimming cut 2 bases from V and 7 bases from J; bases unmatched to any gene: 6. The CDR3 sequence is CASSLRAGGPNEQFF. CDR3 nucleotide sequence: TGTGCCAGCAGTTTACGGGCGGGGGGGCCGAATGAGCAGTTCTTC.